Below are 14 T cell receptor beta chains sequenced from a single sample in a study of response to subunit inactivated influenza vaccine. Each CDR3 protein gets one entry after TCRdb re-called the RT-PCR reads with MiXCR. The sample lists about 190,000 distinct CDR3 sequences, around an eighth occurring once. Material: CD8+ T cells sorted from PBMCs, obtained 4 to 6 days after vaccination. All receptors derive from a man aged 50-59 years who received an inactivated influenza vaccine.

This clonotype was counted ten times or more. The chain employs TRBV7-9 and TRBJ2-1, with D perhaps TRBD1 (6 bases). CDR1 SEHNR and CDR2 FQNEAQ come from the germline V gene (reference sequence). CDR3 length: 15 residues. V lost 3 bases to trimming and J lost 5 bases, with 14 bases between them. The CDR3 sequence is CASSFRDRPDNEQFF. For the CDR3, the DNA is TGTGCCAGCAGCTTCAGAGACAGGCCAGACAATGAGCAGTTCTTC.

This clonotype has more than one count but fewer than ten. This chain uses TRBV2 with TRBJ1-1; 7 bases fit TRBD1. The CDR3 has 12 amino acids. The V and J ends lost 8 bases and 5 bases, in that order; junction bases with no gene match: 5. Germline V gives CDR1 SNHLY, CDR2 FYNNEI. The CDR3 protein is CASQGGRTEAFF. CDR3 bases: TGTGCCAGCCAGGGGGGGAGAACTGAAGCTTTCTTT.

The chain uses TRBV9 and TRBJ2-7; a possible D gene is TRBD1 (5 bases). The CDR3 has 14 amino acids. The V gene lost 3 bases and the J gene lost 5 bases, with 15 bases spanning the gap. CDR1 SGDLS and CDR2 YYNGEE come from the germline V gene. The CDR3 spells CASSALRVLHEQYF. The DNA of the CDR3 is TGTGCCAGCAGCGCCCTCAGGGTTCTTCACGAGCAGTACTTC.

This clonotype showed up just a few times. The chain links TRBV9 to TRBJ2-4, with 7 positions matching TRBD1. The CDR3 length is 15 residues. V lost 4 bases and J lost 4; bases outside the gene matches: 8. Germline V lookup: CDR1 SGDLS, CDR2 YYNGEE. The CDR3 DNA is TGTGCCAGCAGCACAGAGGGACAGAAAAAAAACATTCAGTACTTC. Its translation: CASSTEGQKKNIQYF.

This clonotype was recorded many times. The chain is built from TRBV5-6 and TRBJ1-5; D might be TRBD1 (6 bases). There are 16 residues in the CDR3. From germline, CDR1 is SGHDT and CDR2 YYEEEE. The V end was cut by 4 bases, the J end by 2 bases, with 16 bases between. CDR3 in amino acids: CASSIGTGFGNQPQHF. The CDR3 DNA follows: TGTGCCAGCAGCATTGGAACAGGGTTCGGCAATCAGCCCCAGCATTTT.

This clonotype was seen many times. This chain uses TRBV27 with TRBJ2-7; D might be TRBD2 (6 bases). Germline V gene lookup returns CDR1 MNHEY and CDR2 SMNVEV (reference sequence). The CDR3 length is 16 residues. Trimming cost V 2 bases and J 7 bases, with 21 bases left between them. CDR3 sequence (DNA): TGTGCCAGCAGTTTACGAGGTACCGGGAGCCCCCTTGAGCAGTACTTC. Its translation: CASSLRGTGSPLEQYF.

This clonotype was counted a few times. This chain links TRBV20-1 with TRBJ2-7, with D hard to call. V was shortened by 5 bases and J by 6 bases, with 23 bases between the two germline ends. This CDR3 region has 15 residues. Germline CDR1 reads DFQATT; CDR2 reads SNEGSKA (reference sequence). The CDR3 coding sequence is TGCAGTGCTTCGAATCCCGGCAGCCTAGGTTCCGAGCAGTACTTC. Its translation is CSASNPGSLGSEQYF.

This clonotype was recorded a few times. The V and J genes are TRBV5-1 and TRBJ2-2, with D possibly TRBD1 on 6 matching bases. Germline values: CDR1 SGHRS, CDR2 YFSETQ. This CDR3 has 16 amino acids. Trimming pared 1 base from V and 0 bases from J, leaving 10 bases between. CDR3 sequence: CASSLRGHANTGELFF. For the CDR3, the DNA is TGCGCCAGCAGCTTGAGGGGACACGCGAACACCGGGGAGCTGTTTTTT. The full variable domain, rest sourced from reference TRBV5-1 and TRBJ2-2, is KAGVTQTPRYLIKTRGQQVTLSCSPISGHRSVSWYQQTPGQGLQFLFEYFSETQRNKGNFPGRFSGRQFSNSRSEMNVSTLELGDSALYLCASSLRGHANTGELFFGEGSRLTVL.

The genes are TRBV12-3 or TRBV12-4 and TRBJ1-1, with 9 bases lining up with TRBD1. There are 14 residues in the CDR3. Trimming took 2 bases from V and 10 from J; bases not matched to a gene: 8. CDR3 loop: CASSLSPAGQGAFF. In DNA, the CDR3 is TGTGCCAGCAGTTTATCCCCGGCGGGACAGGGAGCTTTCTTT.

This clonotype was picked up a small number of times. This chain uses TRBV14 with TRBJ2-5, with D perhaps TRBD2 (6 bases). The CDR3 runs 16 residues. The germline V and J ends were trimmed by 4 bases and 5 bases, with 20 bases remaining between them. CDR1 is SGHDN and CDR2 is FVKESK in the germline V gene. The CDR3 DNA reads as TGTGCCAGCAGCCCAAACTTCGGGAGAGGGGTTGAGACCCAGTACTTC. Protein: CASSPNFGRGVETQYF.

The V gene is TRBV7-9, the J gene TRBJ2-5; a weak D match, TRBD2 (5 bases). Trimming took off 0 bases at V and 4 bases at J, with 12 bases between the two ends. This CDR3 comprises 15 residues. Germline V gene sequence: CDR1 SEHNR, CDR2 FQNEAQ (reference sequence). The DNA for the CDR3 is TGTGCCAGCAGCTTAGCGCCGCGGACTCCAGAGACCCAGTACTTC. Its protein product is CASSLAPRTPETQYF. Combining the CDR3 with reference TRBV7-9 and TRBJ2-5 gives the whole variable domain DTGVSQNPRHKITKRGQNVTFRCDPISEHNRLYWYRQTLGQGPEFLTYFQNEAQLEKSRLLSDRFSAERPKGSFSTLEIQRTEQGDSAMYLCASSLAPRTPETQYFGPGTRLLVL.

The gene calls are TRBV7-3 and TRBJ2-1, with a tentative D call TRBD2 (6 bases). V lost 1 base and J lost 4, with 11 bases in between. Germline loops: CDR1 SGHTA, CDR2 FQGTGA. This CDR3 spans 15 amino acids. The CDR3 protein is CASSLILASYNEQFF. CDR3 coding DNA: TGTGCCAGCAGCTTAATTCTAGCGTCGTACAATGAGCAGTTCTTC.

This clonotype was found a few times. For the CDR3, the DNA is TGTGCCACCAGTGATTTCGGACAGGGGGACAACAATGAGCAGTTCTTC. Translating gives CATSDFGQGDNNEQFF. The chain recombines TRBV24-1 with TRBJ2-1, with 10 bases identical to TRBD1. V was pared by 1 base and J by 5 bases, with 4 bases of the junction left unmatched. The V gene's germline CDR1 is KGHDR and CDR2 SFDVKD. The CDR3 loop spans 16 amino acids.

This clonotype was counted ten times or more. The rearrangement uses TRBV5-1 and TRBJ2-2; D might be TRBD1 (6 bases). The V end lost 3 bases, the J end lost 6 bases, and 18 bases lay between the germline ends. The CDR3 contains 16 residues. Germline lookup yields CDR1 SGHRS and CDR2 YFSETQ. CDR3 nucleotides: TGCGCCAGCAGCTCGGGGACAAGGAGTAGAGCCGGGGAGCTGTTTTTT. Protein sequence: CASSSGTRSRAGELFF.